This T cell receptor (beta chain) was captured in a study of a mutant IDH1 vaccine in newly diagnosed glioma. Across the study: Commencement of vaccination occurred 4-6 weeks following radiotherapy alone, or concurrently with temozolomide cycles. Patients were pretreated with radiotherapy, temozolomide, or both, mostly both.

Per the germline V gene, CDR1 is MNHNS and CDR2 is SASEGT. This CDR3 has 15 residues. J lost 8 bases, V lost 7 bases, and 16 bases had no gene match. Study-level findings and limits: Alterations occurring in top peripheral T cell clonotypes seemed unrelated to pseudoprogression.

The time point here: week 47, end of study. What each vaccine dose contained was 300 ug of mutant IDH1 20-mer peptide, accompanied by topical imiquimod. With respect to this clone: Its antigen remains unknown.

Sequencing was performed with immunoSEQ multiplex PCR; in TCRdb, only in-frame clones are kept and a portion is missing. The table shows almost 25,000 clones, with roughly 82% occurring only once. The chain employs TRBV6-1 and TRBJ2-7; 8 bases fit TRBD1. This clonotype was obtained from a man in his forties with glioma. Some clones in this sample may be carry-over from other donors' samples. Source: PBMCs, taken from a glioma patient whose treatment included an IDH1 peptide vaccine. The DNA of the CDR3 is TGTGCCAGCACTATACTCAGGGACAGGACTGATCAGCAGTACTTC. It translates to CASTILRDRTDQQYF.